The 27 T cell receptor beta chains below come from one sample, sequenced in a study of cytomegalovirus exposure and HLA in healthy donors. The PCR contained 60 Vbeta and 13 Jbeta primers. Assay used: immunoSEQ multiplex PCR; TCRdb lists only in-frame clones, some missing. In the table there are some 54,000 clones, approximately 70% of which are singletons. Sequencing was performed on PBMCs. Receptors originate from a man younger than 35 in good health and CMV-seronegative.

The V call is TRBV7-6, the J call TRBJ2-3; D unclear. Per germline, CDR1 SGHVS and CDR2 FNYEAQ. This CDR3 region has 16 residues. Trimming pared 1 base from V and 5 bases from J, leaving 16 bases between. For the CDR3, the DNA is TGTGCCAGCAGCTTAGTTTTCGGAGCCGGTGGAGATACGCAGTATTTT. Translating gives CASSLVFGAGGDTQYF.

This sequence joins TRBV4-1 and TRBJ2-7; 7 bases line up with TRBD2. The length of the CDR3 is 15 residues. From germline, CDR1 is MGHRA and CDR2 YSYEKL. V dropped 0 bases and J dropped 2; count of bases not matched to a gene: 4. In DNA form, the CDR3 reads TGCGCCAGCAGCCAAGATACCAGCGGGGCCTACGAGCAGTACTTC. This encodes CASSQDTSGAYEQYF.

There are a few counts of this clone. The chain is built from TRBV6-6 and TRBJ2-1, with a tentative D call TRBD1 (6 bases). Germline V gene data show CDR1 as MNHNY and CDR2 as SVGAGI (reference sequence). The CDR3 spans 14 residues. Trimming took 4 bases from V and 10 from J, leaving 17 bases between them. CDR3 DNA: TGTGCCAGCAGTTCAAGGACTGGGGGCGGGGAGCAGTTCTTC. It specifies CASSSRTGGGEQFF.

The chain couples TRBV7-2 to TRBJ2-2, with TRBD2 matching 7 bases. After removal of 6 bases from V and 7 bases from J, the junction contained 8 bases not matched to a gene. The CDR3 extends over 14 amino acids. Germline assignment: CDR1 SGHTA and CDR2 FQGNSA. Here the CDR3 reads CASRRAGKDGELFF. CDR3 nucleotide sequence: TGTGCCAGCAGGAGAGCGGGAAAGGACGGGGAGCTGTTTTTT.

The J gene is TRBJ2-7, the V gene TRBV25-1; 7 nucleotides line up with TRBD1. Germline V CDR1 and CDR2: MGHDK, SYGVNS. This CDR3 region has 14 residues. The V and J ends lost 4 bases and 2 bases, in that order; junction bases with no gene match: 5. CDR3 region: CASSGDSGPYEQYF. The CDR3, as DNA: TGTGCCAGCAGTGGGGACAGTGGCCCCTACGAGCAGTACTTC.

The rearrangement uses TRBV30 and TRBJ2-1; TRBD2 might be the D (6 bases). V was shortened by 3 bases and J by 0 bases, with 9 bases between the two germline ends. The CDR3 sequence is 14 residues long. Germline CDR1 is GTSNPN and CDR2 is SVGIG (reference sequence). CDR3 in amino acids: CAWSRGSSYNEQFF. The DNA for the CDR3 is TGTGCCTGGAGCCGGGGGAGCTCCTACAATGAGCAGTTCTTC.

V and J are TRBV28 and TRBJ2-7; possibly TRBD1 for D (6 bases). Trimming left V 3 bases short and J 0 bases short, with 9 bases between. The CDR3 spans 14 residues. The germline gives CDR1 MDHEN, CDR2 SYDVKM. As DNA, the CDR3 is TGTGCCAGCAGTTTCGGGGACATCTCCTACGAGCAGTACTTC. The encoded protein is CASSFGDISYEQYF.

As for this clone: An end of the junction differs from the germline gene, which may be a read error. The chain employs TRBV6-1 and TRBJ2-1, with 10 bases aligning to TRBD2. The length of the CDR3 is 16 residues. CDR1 and CDR2 (germline): MNHNS, SASEGT. CDR3 sequence: CASREGLAVSYNEQFF. In DNA, the CDR3 is TGTGCCAGCAGAGAAGGACTAGCGGTCTCCTACAATGAGCAGTTCTTC.

The genes are TRBV7-6 and TRBJ2-7, with a weak D call TRBD1 (7 bases). Germline V gives CDR1 SGHVS, CDR2 FNYEAQ. The CDR3 has 15 residues. V gave up 1 base and J gave up 6 bases, with 16 bases separating them. The CDR3 DNA sequence: TGTGCCAGCAGCTTAGGGGCAGGGGGGTCCACCGAGCAGTACTTC. The encoded protein is CASSLGAGGSTEQYF.

The chain recombines TRBV4-3 with TRBJ2-1, with 14 bases matching TRBD2. Germline V gene sequence: CDR1 LGHNA, CDR2 YSLEER. The V segment lost 1 base and the J segment 4 bases; nucleotides outside the gene matches: 3. CDR3 length: 17 amino acids. CDR3 amino acids: CASSQGTSGRLYNEQFF. DNA for the CDR3: TGCGCCAGCAGCCAAGGGACTAGCGGGAGGTTATACAATGAGCAGTTCTTC.

CDR3 sequence reads: CASSFRGSNQPQHF. The DNA of the CDR3 is TGTGCCAGCAGCTTTAGGGGGTCGAATCAGCCCCAGCATTTT. The rearrangement joins TRBV5-6 to TRBJ1-5; D is possibly TRBD1 (6 bases). CDR3 length: 14 residues. V was trimmed by 2 bases and J by 4 bases, leaving 10 bases between them. CDR1 is SGHDT and CDR2 is YYEEEE in the germline V gene.

This chain uses TRBV13 with TRBJ2-7; 7 positions agree with TRBD1. The germline V gene has CDR1 PRHDT and CDR2 FYEKMQ (reference sequence). Trimming cost V 8 bases and J 2 bases; bases outside gene matches: 9. The CDR3 contains 14 residues. The DNA of the CDR3 is TGTGCCAGCCGGCAACAGGGGAAAACCTACGAGCAGTACTTC. Its protein product is CASRQQGKTYEQYF.

The rearrangement uses TRBV30 and TRBJ2-5; tentative D call: TRBD1 (5 bases). Germline CDR1 GTSNPN, CDR2 SVGIG (reference sequence). The CDR3 consists of 12 residues. Trimming stripped 0 bases from V and 5 bases from J, with 7 bases between. This CDR3 reads CAWSVQAETQYF. In nucleotides, the CDR3 is TGTGCCTGGAGTGTACAGGCCGAGACCCAGTACTTC.

The chain couples TRBV10-3 to TRBJ2-7, with 8 bases identical to TRBD1. Per germline, CDR1 ENHRY and CDR2 SYGVKD. CDR3 length: 15 residues. Trimming at V came to 2 bases and at J to 7 bases, leaving 10 bases not matched to a gene. The CDR3 reads CAISEARGLRGEQYF. CDR3 DNA sequence: TGTGCCATCAGTGAGGCCAGGGGGCTGAGGGGTGAGCAGTACTTC.

The chain joins TRBV7-9 to TRBJ2-1; 10 bases map to TRBD2. Per the germline V gene, CDR1 is SEHNR and CDR2 is FQNEAQ (reference sequence). J gave up 8 bases and V 7 bases, and 8 bases lay outside the gene matches. The CDR3 is 14 residues long. The CDR3 spells CASMSGRAVDEQFF. The CDR3 coding sequence is TGTGCCAGCATGAGCGGGAGGGCCGTCGATGAGCAGTTCTTC.

The chain employs TRBV7-9 and TRBJ1-1; no definite D call. The CDR3 covers 14 residues. Trimming cost V 2 bases and J 1 base, with 8 bases left between them. CDR1 is SEHNR, CDR2 FQNEAQ, per germline (reference sequence). This CDR3 reads CASSLWQKNTEAFF. CDR3 bases: TGTGCCAGCAGCTTATGGCAGAAGAACACTGAAGCTTTCTTT.

This clone was found once. The chain has TRBV2 and TRBJ1-2; maybe TRBD1 (5 bases). Per germline, CDR1 SNHLY and CDR2 FYNNEI. Trimming took off 2 bases at V and 2 bases at J, with 12 bases between the two ends. The CDR3 has 15 amino acids. The CDR3 DNA reads TGTGCCAGCAGTGAAATATCTGGGGGGAACTATGGCTACACCTTC. It yields the protein CASSEISGGNYGYTF.

The gene calls are TRBV7-9 and TRBJ2-7; 8 nucleotides agree with TRBD2. Germline trimming cut 3 bases from V and 1 base from J; bases unmatched to any gene: 5. In germline, CDR1 is SEHNR, CDR2 FQNEAQ (reference sequence). The CDR3 sequence is 15 residues long. Here the CDR3 DNA reads TGTGCCAGCAGCTTGGTTAGCGGGGATTCCTACGAGCAGTACTTC. This translates into CASSLVSGDSYEQYF.

The chain carries TRBV4-3 and TRBJ2-5; no reliable D call. Trimming took 1 base from V and 2 from J, leaving 17 bases between them. Germline assignment: CDR1 LGHNA and CDR2 YSLEER. The CDR3 consists of 17 residues. The CDR3 region has the DNA TGCGCCAGCAGCCAAGTTATCAGCGACTCCTATCAAGAGACCCAGTACTTC. Protein product: CASSQVISDSYQETQYF.

This rearrangement joins TRBV7-8 to TRBJ2-3, with D possibly matching TRBD1 (5 bases). V lost 8 bases, J lost 4 bases, and 19 bases lay in between. Germline CDR1 reads SGHVS; CDR2 reads FQNEAQ. CDR3 length equals 15 residues. The CDR3 sequence: CASGASQGSADTQYF. The CDR3 DNA sequence: TGTGCCAGCGGAGCTTCCCAGGGTTCGGCAGATACGCAGTATTTT.

The J gene is TRBJ2-7, the V gene TRBV28; a weak D match, TRBD2 (5 bases). V shed 6 bases and J shed 4 bases, with 13 bases lying between them. There are 13 residues in the CDR3. From germline, CDR1 is MDHEN and CDR2 SYDVKM. This chain's CDR3 is CASSAGVSYEQYF. The DNA for the CDR3 is TGTGCCAGCAGCGCGGGTGTAAGTTACGAGCAGTACTTC.

The CDR3 protein is CASSTGTANTEAFF. In nucleotides, the CDR3 is TGTGCCAGCAGTACCGGGACAGCGAACACTGAAGCTTTCTTT. The gene calls are TRBV6-5 and TRBJ1-1; 7 nucleotides agree with TRBD1. This CDR3 contains 14 residues. Germline trimming cut 5 bases from V and 1 base from J; bases unmatched to any gene: 4. Germline V gene lookup returns CDR1 MNHEY and CDR2 SVGAGI.

This clone has a handful of counts. The V call is TRBV6-6, the J call TRBJ2-1; no reliable D call. CDR3 length equals 15 residues. The germline CDR1 and CDR2 sequences are MNHNY and SVGAGI (reference sequence). The ends were cut back, 2 bases at V and 2 bases at J, with 10 bases in the middle. The CDR3, as DNA: TGTGCCAGCAGTTACGTCCTTGCGACCTACAATGAGCAGTTCTTC. Protein product: CASSYVLATYNEQFF.

The chain is built from TRBV7-8 and TRBJ2-7, with 12 bases matching TRBD2. This CDR3 has 18 residues. Germline V CDR1 and CDR2: SGHVS, FQNEAQ. V was pared by 1 base and J by 0 bases, with 7 bases of the junction left unmatched. CDR3 DNA sequence: TGTGCCAGCAGCTTAGGGGGGACTAGCGGGCAACGCTCCTACGAGCAGTACTTC. Its translation is CASSLGGTSGQRSYEQYF.

The rearrangement links TRBV30 to TRBJ1-1; 8 nucleotides align to TRBD1. The CDR3 loop spans 13 amino acids. J was trimmed by 1 base and V by 7 bases; bases with no gene match: 5. Germline CDR1 GTSNPN, CDR2 SVGIG (reference sequence). DNA for the CDR3: TGTGCCTATCGGACAGGGTCGAACACTGAAGCTTTCTTT. This codes for CAYRTGSNTEAFF.

The chain couples TRBV7-2 to TRBJ2-5, with D tentatively TRBD1 (5 bases). Germline V gives CDR1 SGHTA, CDR2 FQGNSA. The V and J ends lost 4 bases and 1 base respectively, with 19 bases between them. The CDR3 loop spans 17 amino acids. The CDR3 DNA sequence: TGTGCCAGCAGCTCCGACCCCCCAACAGGCGTCCAAGAGACCCAGTACTTC. It codes for CASSSDPPTGVQETQYF.

This clone was recorded once. The rearrangement links TRBV4-2 to TRBJ2-7, with D possibly being TRBD2 (7 bases). The V gene lost 0 bases and the J gene lost 6 bases, with 18 bases spanning the gap. The CDR3 contains 16 residues. Germline CDR1 reads LGHNA; CDR2 reads YNFKEQ. The chain's CDR3 is CASSQDHLGGAGEQYF. CDR3 DNA: TGTGCCAGCAGCCAAGATCACTTGGGGGGGGCGGGCGAGCAGTACTTC.